This entry lists 22 T cell receptor beta chains sequenced from one sample in a study of Graves' ophthalmopathy and Graves' hyperthyroidism. RNA transcripts were the source from which TCR beta CDR3 regions were amplified. The first round was an RT-PCR with HTBI primers, and the second round was a multiplex PCR. TCRdb reanalysed the multiplex PCR reads using MiXCR and keeps one entry per CDR3 protein. The sample lists a few hundred thousand distinct CDR3 sequences, about 16% occurring once. The sample consisted of peripheral blood. Receptor source: a woman aged 18-29 years with Graves' ophthalmopathy.

This clonotype was observed many times. V usage is TRBV6-5 and J usage is TRBJ1-5, with D possibly matching TRBD1 (5 bases). The CDR3 has 13 residues. The germline V gene has CDR1 MNHEY and CDR2 SVGAGI. The ends were cut back, 10 bases at V and 9 bases at J, with 19 bases in the middle. CDR3 nucleotides: TGTGCCACCCTCCCCCGACCCGGGGGGCCCCAGCATTTT. Its protein is CATLPRPGGPQHF.

This clonotype was detected many times. In nucleotides, the CDR3 is TGTGCCAGCAGTTTGGGGCAGTTGCGCACCGGGGAGCTGTTTTTT. Its translation: CASSLGQLRTGELFF. The chain is built from TRBV12-3 or TRBV12-4 and TRBJ2-2, with a tentative D call TRBD1 (5 bases). The CDR3 totals 15 residues. V lost 3 bases and J 4 bases, leaving 12 bases between the germline ends.

V and J are TRBV7-2 and TRBJ1-1, with 10 bases aligning to TRBD1. This CDR3 has 14 amino acids. The germline V gene encodes CDR1 SGHTA and CDR2 FQGNSA. Trimming cost V 1 base and J 7 bases; bases outside gene matches: 3. CDR3 residues: CASSLGQGAYEAFF. As DNA, the CDR3 is TGTGCCAGCAGCTTAGGACAGGGGGCGTATGAAGCTTTCTTT.

Ten or more counts support this clonotype. The V gene is TRBV29-1, the J gene TRBJ2-7; possibly TRBD2 for D (6 bases). Germline V gene data show CDR1 as SQVTM and CDR2 as ANQGSEA. The CDR3 runs to 14 residues. The V and J ends lost 2 bases and 2 bases respectively, with 13 bases between them. The CDR3 DNA is TGCAGCGTTGAAACGGGACTTAATGCCTACGAGCAGTACTTC. Translated, it gives CSVETGLNAYEQYF.

V gene TRBV5-1 combines with J gene TRBJ2-7; D possibly corresponds to TRBD2 (6 bases). The CDR3 has 15 residues. The germline V gene encodes CDR1 SGHRS and CDR2 YFSETQ. With 3 bases removed from V and 0 bases from J, the gap between germline ends came to 13 bases. CDR3 amino acids: CASSWDPSASYEQYF. DNA for the CDR3: TGCGCCAGCAGCTGGGACCCTAGCGCCTCCTACGAGCAGTACTTC. Based on the CDR3 plus reference TRBV5-1 and TRBJ2-7, the full variable domain is KAGVTQTPRYLIKTRGQQVTLSCSPISGHRSVSWYQQTPGQGLQFLFEYFSETQRNKGNFPGRFSGRQFSNSRSEMNVSTLELGDSALYLCASSWDPSASYEQYFGPGTRLTVT.

Many counts were recorded for this clonotype. The rearrangement links TRBV12-3 or TRBV12-4 to TRBJ1-6; maybe TRBD1 (5 bases). This CDR3 has 15 amino acids. V was cut by 6 bases and J by 9 bases, with 18 bases left in between. The CDR3 nucleotides are TGTGCCAGCAGCCGCGCCGGGACCACGGGTTCACCCCTCCACTTT. This codes for CASSRAGTTGSPLHF.

This clonotype showed up many times. The genes are TRBV14 and TRBJ1-3; unclear D gene. The V gene's germline CDR1 is SGHDN and CDR2 FVKESK. Trimming took off 1 base at V and 0 bases at J, with 10 bases between the two ends. The CDR3 runs to 16 residues. The CDR3 sequence: CASSQVGSSSGNTIYF. In DNA, the CDR3 is TGTGCCAGCAGCCAAGTGGGCAGTAGCTCTGGAAACACCATATATTTT. The variable domain in full, with the rest retrieved from reference TRBV14 and TRBJ1-3, is EAGVTQFPSHSVIEKGQTVTLRCDPISGHDNLYWYRRVMGKEIKFLLHFVKESKQDESGMPNNRFLAERTGGTYSTLKVQPAELEDSGVYFCASSQVGSSSGNTIYFGEGSWLTVV.

On this clonotype itself: A read error may be the cause here, since a much bigger clone is one base away. This CDR3 fails to terminate in the conserved phenylalanine or tryptophan, so it likely reflects a read error. The J gene is TRBJ1-6, the V gene TRBV11-2; D is uncertain. The germline CDR1 and CDR2 sequences are SGHAT and FQNNGV. There are 15 residues in the CDR3. Trimming took 0 bases from V and 14 from J, leaving 17 bases between them. The CDR3 bases are TGTGCCAGCAGCTTAGATCGGACTTCCCCCGGGTCCCTCCACTCT. Amino acid sequence: CASSLDRTSPGSLHS.

This clonotype was observed at least ten times. The genes are TRBV6-5 and TRBJ2-7; TRBD1 is a possible D gene (6 bases). This CDR3 contains 15 residues. Trimming cost V 2 bases and J 4 bases, with 15 bases left between them. The germline V gene encodes CDR1 MNHEY and CDR2 SVGAGI. The CDR3 loop reads CASSYTPGVGYEQYF. For the CDR3, the DNA is TGTGCCAGCAGTTACACACCAGGGGTGGGGTACGAGCAGTACTTC.

In its sample, this clonotype was seen many times. The chain employs TRBV28 and TRBJ1-1; D gene ambiguous. The germline V and J ends were trimmed by 7 bases and 1 base, with 13 bases remaining between them. The CDR3 is 14 amino acids. Germline V gives CDR1 MDHEN, CDR2 SYDVKM. CDR3 nucleotide sequence: TGTGCCAGCACTCCTAGATGGGGGAACACTGAAGCTTTCTTT. Its protein is CASTPRWGNTEAFF.

In its sample, this clonotype was seen many times. The chain's CDR3 is CASSLGTALMHYTF. CDR3 nucleotides: TGTGCCAGCAGCTTAGGGACAGCCCTTATGCACTACACCTTC. The genes are TRBV7-9 and TRBJ1-2, with D maybe TRBD1 (6 bases). V was clipped by 1 base and J by 10 bases, with 16 bases between them. The CDR3 is 14 amino acids. Germline V gives CDR1 SEHNR, CDR2 FQNEAQ (reference sequence).

The J gene is TRBJ2-7, the V gene TRBV28; TRBD1 or TRBD2 may be the D gene (5 bases each). The germline gives CDR1 MDHEN, CDR2 SYDVKM. The CDR3 is 15 amino acids. V was clipped by 7 bases and J by 2 bases, with 18 bases between them. CDR3 amino acids: CASTIAGTGTYEQYF. The CDR3 DNA follows: TGTGCCAGCACTATTGCCGGGACGGGGACCTACGAGCAGTACTTC.

This clonotype came up many times. The chain employs TRBV6-2 or TRBV6-3 and TRBJ2-7, with D possibly being TRBD1 (6 bases). CDR1 and CDR2 (germline): MNHEY, SVGEGT. This CDR3 region has 14 residues. V lost 5 bases and J lost 2, with 13 bases in between. In nucleotides, the CDR3 is TGTGCCAGCAGTGATACAGGGAATACCTACGAGCAGTACTTC. Its translation is CASSDTGNTYEQYF.

This clonotype has ten or more counts. The V gene is TRBV27, the J gene TRBJ1-5; 8 bases align to TRBD1. The J segment lost 6 bases and the V segment lost 5 bases, leaving 6 bases of the junction unmatched. This CDR3 comprises 14 residues. Germline CDR1 MNHEY, CDR2 SMNVEV (reference sequence). DNA of the CDR3: TGTGCCAGCAGTCCGGGACAGGTTAGTCAGCCCCAGCATTTT. It specifies CASSPGQVSQPQHF.

The chain combines TRBV7-3 with TRBJ2-5, with D possibly matching TRBD1 (5 bases). V was cut by 2 bases and J by 2 bases, with 12 bases left in between. The CDR3 loop spans 15 amino acids. Germline loops: CDR1 SGHTA, CDR2 FQGTGA. This CDR3 reads CASSLGPAGQETQYF. The CDR3 bases are TGTGCCAGCAGCTTAGGTCCGGCAGGGCAAGAGACCCAGTACTTC.

Concerning this clonotype itself: This sequence may be a read error, since a much larger clone differs from it by one base. This chain connects TRBV15 to TRBJ2-5; D may be TRBD1 or TRBD2 (6 bases each). Trimming pared 3 bases from V and 9 bases from J, leaving 23 bases between. The CDR3 is 16 amino acids. Germline values: CDR1 LNHNV, CDR2 YYDKDF (reference sequence). CDR3 sequence (DNA): TGTGCCACCAGCAGCGCTTGGGACTCCGAGGGGGAGGCCCAGTACTTC. Amino acid sequence: CATSSAWDSEGEAQYF.

This clonotype has ten or more counts. This rearrangement joins TRBV7-2 to TRBJ2-5, with D tentatively TRBD2 (5 bases). V lost 3 bases and J lost 5, with 10 bases in between. The CDR3 is 13 residues long. Germline CDR1 reads SGHTA; CDR2 reads FQGNSA. The DNA of the CDR3 is TGTGCCAGCAGCTTGTCTCTAGCTGAGACCCAGTACTTC. Its protein product is CASSLSLAETQYF.

This clonotype was seen many times. The chain links TRBV7-3 to TRBJ1-1; weak D call: TRBD1 (5 bases). V was pared by 1 base and J by 5 bases, with 17 bases between. The germline gives CDR1 SGHTA, CDR2 FQGTGA. The CDR3 extends over 16 amino acids. CDR3 region: CASSLIGGAQKTEAFF. As DNA, the CDR3 is TGTGCCAGCAGCTTAATCGGCGGGGCGCAAAAGACTGAAGCTTTCTTT.

The chain is built from TRBV6-2 or TRBV6-3 and TRBJ2-5; D is ambiguous. In germline, CDR1 is MNHEY, CDR2 SVGEGT. Trimming removed 7 bases at V and 2 bases at J, with 17 bases between. CDR3 length: 15 residues. CDR3 protein: CASMEFRAGQETQYF. CDR3 bases: TGTGCCAGCATGGAATTCCGGGCAGGACAAGAGACCCAGTACTTC.

This clonotype occurred many times. J is TRBJ1-2 and V is TRBV5-1, with D unresolved. The V end was cut by 1 base, the J end by 3 bases, with 10 bases between. Germline CDR1 SGHRS, CDR2 YFSETQ. The CDR3 sequence is 14 residues long. CDR3 nucleotides: TGCGCCAGCAGCTTGAGGCCCGAGGACTATGGCTACACCTTC. Its translation: CASSLRPEDYGYTF.

The chain has TRBV30 and TRBJ1-5, with D possibly matching TRBD1 (5 bases). V was cut by 7 bases and J by 5 bases, with 18 bases left in between. The CDR3 loop spans 14 amino acids. Germline V CDR1 and CDR2: GTSNPN, SVGIG (reference sequence). The CDR3 DNA reads TGTGCCTTGGGAAAAATTCAGGGAGATCAGCCCCAGCATTTT. Protein product: CALGKIQGDQPQHF.

The rearrangement joins TRBV27 to TRBJ2-5; a possible D gene is TRBD1 (6 bases). Germline CDR1 is MNHEY and CDR2 is SMNVEV (reference sequence). Between the trimmed V and J ends, which lost 10 bases and 2 bases, there was a span of 11 bases. There are 12 residues in the CDR3. The CDR3 protein is CAIKDRQETQYF. The CDR3 coding sequence is TGTGCCATCAAGGACAGACAAGAGACCCAGTACTTC.